These T cell receptor beta chains were read from a single sample in a study of T cell responses to AZD1222 COVID-19 vaccine. This table comes from immunoSEQ multiplex PCR, and its TCRdb copy is limited to in-frame clones, with some not included. The table shows about 110,000 clones, with approximately 92% occurring only once. The sample consisted of peripheral blood, taken 28 days after the second AZD1222 dose. These receptors were collected from an adult who received the AZD1222 COVID-19 vaccine. Each CDR3 is given without its conserved first and last residue.

v_gene	j_gene	CDR3aa
TRBV4-3	TRBJ2-1	ASGRSSYNEQF
TRBV9	TRBJ2-3	ASSPLGGGADTQY
TRBV28	TRBJ2-6	ASSSGANVLT
TRBV4-3	TRBJ2-7	ASSQEGAAYEQY
TRBV7-2	TRBJ2-7	ASSLGGGSSYEQY
TRBV10-3	TRBJ2-3	AISETSGGEDTQY
TRBV29-1	TRBJ2-7	SVLRDRGPYEQY
TRBV7-8	TRBJ1-3	ASSNQGISGNTIY
TRBV6-8	TRBJ1-3	ASSYPQGDHSGNTIY
TRBV19	TRBJ2-5	ASSIAGPGTGETQY
TRBV6-5	TRBJ1-1	ASSYAGQGDTEAF
TRBV12-3/TRBV12-4	TRBJ2-5	ASSPLRETQY
TRBV10-3	TRBJ2-6	AIRDRGAGANVLT
TRBV29-1	TRBJ1-4	SVVFRAGRTEKLF
TRBV30	TRBJ1-2	AWRYRTGRNGYT
TRBV6-2/TRBV6-3	TRBJ2-5	ASSYGGLGEETQY
TRBV9	TRBJ1-6	ASSDYSSLH